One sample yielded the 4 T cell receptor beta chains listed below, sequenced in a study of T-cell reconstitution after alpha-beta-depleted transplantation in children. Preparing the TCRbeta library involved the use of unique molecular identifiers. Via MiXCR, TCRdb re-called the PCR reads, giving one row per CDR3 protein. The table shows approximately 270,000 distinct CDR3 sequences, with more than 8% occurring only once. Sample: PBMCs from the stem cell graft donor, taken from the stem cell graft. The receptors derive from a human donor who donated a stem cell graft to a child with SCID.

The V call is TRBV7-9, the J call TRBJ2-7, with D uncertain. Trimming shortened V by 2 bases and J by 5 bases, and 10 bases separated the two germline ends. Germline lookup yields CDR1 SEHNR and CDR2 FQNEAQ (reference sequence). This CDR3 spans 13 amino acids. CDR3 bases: TGTGCCAGCAGCTTAAGACCTGGCGACGAGCAGTACTTC. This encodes CASSLRPGDEQYF.

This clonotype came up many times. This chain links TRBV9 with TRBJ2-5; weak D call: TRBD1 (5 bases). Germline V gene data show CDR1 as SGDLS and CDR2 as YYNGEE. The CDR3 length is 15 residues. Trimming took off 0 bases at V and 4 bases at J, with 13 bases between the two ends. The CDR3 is CASSVGKGQGETQYF. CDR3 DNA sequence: TGTGCCAGCAGCGTAGGGAAAGGGCAGGGAGAGACCCAGTACTTC.

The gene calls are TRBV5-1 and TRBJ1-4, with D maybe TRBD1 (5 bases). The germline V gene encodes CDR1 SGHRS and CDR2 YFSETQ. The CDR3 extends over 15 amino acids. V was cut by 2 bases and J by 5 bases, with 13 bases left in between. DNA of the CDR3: TGCGCCAGCAGCTTAAGTCGCAGGGTAAATGAAAAACTGTTTTTT. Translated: CASSLSRRVNEKLFF.

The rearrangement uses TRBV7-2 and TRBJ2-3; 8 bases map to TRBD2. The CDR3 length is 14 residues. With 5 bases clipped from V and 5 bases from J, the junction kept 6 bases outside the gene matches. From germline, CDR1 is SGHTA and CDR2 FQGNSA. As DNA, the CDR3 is TGTGCCAGCAGCCGGGGGGGCATTGGAGATACGCAGTATTTT. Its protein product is CASSRGGIGDTQYF. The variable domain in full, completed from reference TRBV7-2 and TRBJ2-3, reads GAGVSQSPSNKVTEKGKDVELRCDPISGHTALYWYRQSLGQGLEFLIYFQGNSAPDKSGLPSDRFSAERTGGSVSTLTIQRTQQEDSAVYLCASSRGGIGDTQYFGPGTRLTVL.